The 29 T cell receptor beta chains in this list originate from one sample, sequenced in a study of CD8 T cells in ankylosing spondylitis. TCRdb itself ran the 5' RACE reads through MiXCR, one entry per CDR3 protein. The sample consists of 250,000 to 400,000 distinct CDR3 sequences, 11% of them appearing once. Sequencing used blood, either unsorted or a sorted T cell fraction (not recorded which). Source of these receptors: a female donor with ankylosing spondylitis or in good health (not recorded which).

This clonotype has a count of ten or more. The chain combines TRBV20-1 with TRBJ2-1, with TRBD2 identical over 9 bases. CDR3 length: 13 amino acids. With V trimmed by 1 base and J by 13 bases, 8 bases remained unmatched. In germline, CDR1 is DFQATT, CDR2 SNEGSKA (reference sequence). This chain's CDR3 is CSARVTSGIVQFF. Here the CDR3 DNA reads TGCAGTGCTAGAGTGACTAGCGGAATAGTTCAGTTCTTC.

The sample holds many counts of this clonotype. The V and J genes are TRBV5-1 and TRBJ1-1, with no clear D. Trimming stripped 0 bases from V and 0 bases from J, with 15 bases between. The CDR3 extends over 17 amino acids. The germline V gene encodes CDR1 SGHRS and CDR2 YFSETQ. The CDR3 is CASSLDLGSAMNTEAFF. For the CDR3, the DNA is TGCGCCAGCAGCTTGGATTTAGGGTCCGCGATGAACACTGAAGCTTTCTTT.

V usage is TRBV6-1 and J usage is TRBJ1-5; tentative D call: TRBD1 (6 bases). This CDR3 region has 15 residues. Between the trimmed V and J ends, which lost 8 bases and 4 bases, there was a span of 18 bases. Looked up from germline, CDR1 is MNHNS and CDR2 is SASEGT. CDR3 sequence reads: CASLPTGTINQPQHF. CDR3 in DNA: TGTGCCAGCCTCCCTACCGGGACAATAAATCAGCCCCAGCATTTT.

This clonotype was counted only a few times. V usage is TRBV7-6 and J usage is TRBJ2-3, with D perhaps TRBD1 (5 bases). This CDR3 region has 15 residues. The germline CDR1 and CDR2 sequences are SGHVS and FNYEAQ. The V end was cut by 5 bases, the J end by 1 base, with 13 bases between. The CDR3, as DNA: TGTGCCAGCAGCCCATACCTCAGGGGCACAGATACGCAGTATTTT. This translates into CASSPYLRGTDTQYF.

This clonotype was counted only a few times. The chain combines TRBV7-8 with TRBJ2-2, with TRBD2 matching 8 bases. The CDR3 covers 15 residues. Germline values: CDR1 SGHVS, CDR2 FQNEAQ. V trimming: 5 bases; J trimming: 2 bases; junction bases outside the gene matches: 4. For the CDR3, the DNA is TGTGCCAGCAGCGTTAGCGGGATTAACACCGGGGAGCTGTTTTTT. This codes for CASSVSGINTGELFF. Drawing the rest from reference TRBV7-8 and TRBJ2-2, the complete variable domain is GAGVSQSPRYKVAKRGQDVALRCDPISGHVSLFWYQQALGQGPEFLTYFQNEAQLDKSGLPSDRFFAERPEGSVSTLKIQRTQQEDSAVYLCASSVSGINTGELFFGEGSRLTVL.

The rearrangement joins TRBV28 to TRBJ2-5, with D possibly matching TRBD1 (7 bases). CDR3 length: 14 amino acids. Germline CDR1 and CDR2: MDHEN and SYDVKM. V gave up 7 bases and J gave up 4 bases, with 16 bases separating them. Written as DNA, the CDR3 is TGTGCCAGCAATCCCCAGGGGGGAGGAGAGACCCAGTACTTC. Translation: CASNPQGGGETQYF.

This chain connects TRBV5-1 to TRBJ2-7; TRBD1 matches at 7 bases. The CDR3 totals 13 residues. Germline V gene sequence: CDR1 SGHRS, CDR2 YFSETQ. Germline trimming cut 5 bases from V and 5 bases from J; bases unmatched to any gene: 7. The CDR3: CASSRDRLNEQYF. The CDR3 bases are TGCGCCAGCAGTCGGGACAGACTGAACGAGCAGTACTTC.

This clonotype was seen many times. The gene calls are TRBV28 and TRBJ2-3, with 8 bases matching TRBD1. Germline V lookup: CDR1 MDHEN, CDR2 SYDVKM. The CDR3 length is 15 residues. V was pared by 6 bases and J by 4 bases, with 9 bases of the junction left unmatched. This CDR3 reads CASRGGQGMADTQYF. The CDR3 region has the DNA TGTGCCAGCAGAGGCGGACAGGGAATGGCAGATACGCAGTATTTT.

Only a few counts were recorded for this clonotype. The chain uses TRBV11-3 and TRBJ2-3, with D tentatively TRBD2 (7 bases). This CDR3 is 12 amino acids long. Per the germline V gene, CDR1 is SGHNT and CDR2 is YENEEA. V was cut by 5 bases and J by 7 bases, with 10 bases left in between. CDR3 amino acids: CASSAGAHTQYF. The DNA of the CDR3 is TGTGCCAGCAGCGCGGGGGCCCATACGCAGTATTTT.

This clonotype was observed many times. The chain couples TRBV20-1 to TRBJ2-5; 9 nucleotides line up with TRBD2. Germline V gives CDR1 DFQATT, CDR2 SNEGSKA (reference sequence). The J segment lost 5 bases and the V segment lost 5 bases, leaving 15 bases of the junction unmatched. The CDR3 runs to 16 residues. The CDR3 here is CSAFSGRTTLGETQYF. CDR3 in DNA: TGCAGTGCTTTCAGCGGGAGGACTACGTTAGGGGAGACCCAGTACTTC.

There are many counts of this clonotype. The chain carries TRBV29-1 and TRBJ2-7, with TRBD2 matching over 11 bases. The junction had 3 bases not matched to a gene; V was cut back by 5 bases and J by 3 bases. The CDR3 is 13 amino acids. Per the germline V gene, CDR1 is SQVTM and CDR2 is ANQGSEA. CDR3 in amino acids: CSVSTSGVYEQYF. CDR3 coding DNA: TGCAGCGTTTCGACTAGCGGGGTCTACGAGCAGTACTTC.

As to this clonotype: Germline is not matched at one junction end, which may reflect a read error. This sequence joins TRBV20-1 and TRBJ2-7, with TRBD2 matching 11 bases. Germline values: CDR1 DFQATT, CDR2 SNEGSKA (reference sequence). This CDR3 is 18 amino acids long. The CDR3 loop is CCARDFGVAGGPIYEQYF. In nucleotides, the CDR3 is TGCTGTGCTAGAGATTTTGGGGTAGCGGGGGGGCCCATCTACGAGCAGTACTTC.

This clonotype was picked up many times. The genes are TRBV29-1 and TRBJ2-3; a weak D match, TRBD2 (6 bases). V shed 6 bases and J shed 4 bases, with 17 bases lying between them. The length of the CDR3 is 14 residues. The germline V gene has CDR1 SQVTM and CDR2 ANQGSEA. The CDR3 sequence is CSVTRAGSSDTQYF. DNA for the CDR3: TGCAGCGTCACCCGCGCGGGGAGCTCAGATACGCAGTATTTT.

This clonotype was counted ten times or more. The chain joins TRBV20-1 to TRBJ2-1; tentative D call: TRBD1 (5 bases). The CDR3 is 14 amino acids. V was clipped by 5 bases and J by 6 bases, with 17 bases between them. The germline gives CDR1 DFQATT, CDR2 SNEGSKA (reference sequence). CDR3 bases: TGCAGTGCTCCCGCTATCCAGGGTAGCAATGAGCAGTTCTTC. This translates into CSAPAIQGSNEQFF.

This clonotype was counted ten times or more. V is TRBV12-3 or TRBV12-4 and J is TRBJ2-4; D gene ambiguous. The V gene lost 3 bases and the J gene lost 2 bases, with 2 bases spanning the gap. This CDR3 region has 12 residues. CDR3 DNA sequence: TGTGCCAGCAGTTTCACCAAAAACATTCAGTACTTC. Protein product: CASSFTKNIQYF.

This clonotype was found many times. The chain employs TRBV5-1 and TRBJ2-7; D unresolved. V gave up 4 bases and J gave up 0 bases, with 11 bases separating them. Germline-derived CDR1 and CDR2 are SGHRS and YFSETQ. This CDR3 is 14 amino acids long. In DNA form, the CDR3 reads TGCGCCAGCAGCCACGGGTCCTCCTCCTACGAGCAGTACTTC. As protein: CASSHGSSSYEQYF. Full variable domain (remainder filled in from reference TRBV5-1 and TRBJ2-7): KAGVTQTPRYLIKTRGQQVTLSCSPISGHRSVSWYQQTPGQGLQFLFEYFSETQRNKGNFPGRFSGRQFSNSRSEMNVSTLELGDSALYLCASSHGSSSYEQYFGPGTRLTVT.

This clonotype has at least ten counts. V is TRBV20-1 and J is TRBJ1-5, with a weak D call TRBD1 (5 bases). The ends were cut back, 3 bases at V and 9 bases at J, with 12 bases in the middle. The germline CDR1 and CDR2 sequences are DFQATT and SNEGSKA (reference sequence). The CDR3 length is 12 residues. CDR3 protein: CSASAQGGPQHF. The DNA for the CDR3 is TGCAGTGCTAGTGCCCAGGGAGGGCCCCAGCATTTT.

This clonotype was observed a few times. The rearrangement joins TRBV25-1 to TRBJ2-3; D perhaps matches TRBD2 (6 bases). Germline values: CDR1 MGHDK, CDR2 SYGVNS. Trimming pared 8 bases from V and 0 bases from J, leaving 15 bases between. This CDR3 has 15 amino acids. In DNA form, the CDR3 reads TGTGCCAGCGGGGAGCGGGTTCCTAGCACAGATACGCAGTATTTT. This codes for CASGERVPSTDTQYF.

This clonotype was observed at least ten times. The genes are TRBV4-3 and TRBJ2-3, with 15 bases identical to TRBD2. The CDR3 has 19 residues. CDR1 and CDR2 from the germline V gene are LGHNA and YSLEER. V dropped 5 bases and J dropped 2; count of bases not matched to a gene: 11. Written as DNA, the CDR3 is TGCGCCAGCAGCTCGGGACTAGCGGGAGGCACCCCCATCACAGATACGCAGTATTTT. Translation: CASSSGLAGGTPITDTQYF.

This clonotype was seen ten or more times. V gene TRBV20-1 combines with J gene TRBJ2-5; 9 nucleotides align to TRBD1. The germline gives CDR1 DFQATT, CDR2 SNEGSKA (reference sequence). The CDR3 runs 13 residues. The V and J ends lost 4 bases and 5 bases, in that order; junction bases with no gene match: 5. The CDR3 here is CSAIIDRGETQYF. The CDR3 DNA is TGCAGTGCTATAATAGACAGGGGGGAGACCCAGTACTTC.

This clonotype was counted ten times or more. V gene TRBV13 combines with J gene TRBJ2-1; TRBD2 might be the D (6 bases). Trimming left V 2 bases short and J 1 base short, with 12 bases between. The CDR3 covers 16 residues. Germline values: CDR1 PRHDT, CDR2 FYEKMQ (reference sequence). CDR3 loop: CASSLYGSASYNEQFF. The CDR3 nucleotides read TGTGCCAGCAGCTTATACGGGAGCGCGTCCTACAATGAGCAGTTCTTC.

This clonotype was observed a handful of times. The chain joins TRBV21-1 to TRBJ2-1; the table's D gene call, TRBD2, was not cross checked with the DNA. TRBV21-1 is an annotated pseudogene. This CDR3 has 16 residues. This CDR3 is CASPIPTSGSQGEQFF. CDR3 in DNA: TGTGCCAGCCCAATTCCGACTAGCGGGAGTCAAGGGGAGCAGTTCTTC.

This clonotype showed up just a few times. V gene TRBV12-3 or TRBV12-4 combines with J gene TRBJ1-2; TRBD1 aligns across 8 bases. With V trimmed by 11 bases and J by 6 bases, 11 bases remained unmatched. The CDR3 sequence is 13 residues long. The CDR3 nucleotides are TGTGCCGGGGGCCAGGGGGCGCGTAATGGCTACACCTTC. It yields the protein CAGGQGARNGYTF.

This clonotype was seen ten or more times. The chain recombines TRBV12-3 or TRBV12-4 with TRBJ2-1; 13 bases align to TRBD2. With V trimmed by 7 bases and J by 6 bases, 6 bases remained unmatched. This CDR3 region has 15 residues. The CDR3 sequence is CASNMWTSGSNEQFF. CDR3 bases: TGTGCCAGCAATATGTGGACTAGCGGGAGCAATGAGCAGTTCTTC.

This clonotype was recorded many times. The chain uses TRBV7-7 and TRBJ2-1; the D gene is possibly TRBD1 (5 bases). Trimming pared 6 bases from V and 3 bases from J, leaving 9 bases between. Germline lookup yields CDR1 SSHAT and CDR2 FNYEAQ (reference sequence). This CDR3 contains 13 residues. The CDR3 region is CASSLDSYNEQFF. CDR3 in DNA: TGTGCCAGCAGTCTCGACAGCTACAATGAGCAGTTCTTC. Full variable domain (missing parts from reference TRBV7-7 and TRBJ2-1): GAGVSQSPRYKVTKRGQDVTLRCDPISSHATLYWYQQALGQGPEFLTYFNYEAQPDKSGLPSDRFSAERPEGSISTLTIQRTEQRDSAMYRCASSLDSYNEQFFGPGTRLTVL.

This clonotype was detected many times. The chain couples TRBV20-1 to TRBJ1-1, with a weak D call TRBD1 (5 bases). The V gene lost 4 bases and the J gene lost 2 bases, with 23 bases spanning the gap. CDR1 and CDR2 (germline): DFQATT, SNEGSKA (reference sequence). The CDR3 is 17 residues long. CDR3 sequence (DNA): TGCAGTGCTACTCCCCCGGGGGGGGGTAATAAAAACACTGAAGCTTTCTTT. Translated: CSATPPGGGNKNTEAFF.

The V and J genes are TRBV20-1 and TRBJ1-2; TRBD1 agrees at 8 bases. The CDR3 length is 13 residues. The V and J ends lost 8 bases and 2 bases, in that order; junction bases with no gene match: 7. Germline assignment: CDR1 DFQATT and CDR2 SNEGSKA (reference sequence). CDR3 region: CSRRGQGNYGYTF. The CDR3 DNA sequence: TGCAGTCGCCGCGGACAGGGCAACTATGGCTACACCTTC.

This clonotype appeared a few times. The chain couples TRBV11-3 to TRBJ2-3, with 11 bases fitting TRBD1. Per germline, CDR1 SGHNT and CDR2 YENEEA. V dropped 5 bases and J dropped 4; count of bases not matched to a gene: 5. The CDR3 contains 15 residues. Written as DNA, the CDR3 is TGTGCCAGCAGCCATGGACAGGGGGCCGCAGATACGCAGTATTTT. Protein sequence: CASSHGQGAADTQYF.

The V call is TRBV27, the J call TRBJ2-1; TRBD2 matches 10 bases. Germline V lookup: CDR1 MNHEY, CDR2 SMNVEV (reference sequence). The CDR3 consists of 15 residues. The ends lost 7 bases at V and 7 bases at J; junction bases unmatched: 10. The CDR3 nucleotides are TGTGCCAGCACTGGGTGGAGCGGGAGGGGTAATGAGCAGTTCTTC. Its translation: CASTGWSGRGNEQFF.